The entry below describes one T cell receptor beta chain. This entry is derived from a study of shared clonotypes between healthy human individuals. Assay: immunoSEQ multiplex PCR; the TCRdb copy retains only in-frame clones and omits some. The top ten hold under 2% of the sample, which has fewer than 850,000 clones, approximately 79% seen once. The TCR was taken from a woman between 25 and 40 years old in good health. The sequenced material came from memory CD4+ T cells sorted from blood. Subset denoted: CD45RA-negative fraction.

The DNA for the CDR3 is TGCGCCAGCAGTGAGTTTTGGACAGGGGGCACCGGGGAGCTGTTTTTT. It translates to CASSEFWTGGTGELFF. This chain connects TRBV10-2 to TRBJ2-2; 10 bases agree with TRBD1. Germline-derived CDR1 and CDR2 are WSHSY and SAAADI. J was trimmed by 4 bases and V by 1 base; bases with no gene match: 3. This CDR3 has 16 residues.